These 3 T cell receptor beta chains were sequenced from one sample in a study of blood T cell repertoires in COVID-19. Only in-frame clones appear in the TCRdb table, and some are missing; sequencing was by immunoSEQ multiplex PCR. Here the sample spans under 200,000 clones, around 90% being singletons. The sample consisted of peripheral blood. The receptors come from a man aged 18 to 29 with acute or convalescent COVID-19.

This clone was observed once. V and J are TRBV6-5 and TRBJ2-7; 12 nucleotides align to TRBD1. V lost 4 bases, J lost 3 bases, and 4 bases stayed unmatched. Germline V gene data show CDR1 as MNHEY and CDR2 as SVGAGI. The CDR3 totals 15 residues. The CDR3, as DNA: TGTGCCAGCAGTTCCGGGACAGGGGGCTACTACGAGCAGTACTTC. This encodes CASSSGTGGYYEQYF.

The CDR3 DNA sequence: TGTGCCAGCAGCTTTTGGGACAGGGGAGAAGAGACCCAGTACTTC. It translates to CASSFWDRGEETQYF. The chain is built from TRBV7-9 and TRBJ2-5; TRBD1 aligns across 10 bases. Per the germline V gene, CDR1 is SEHNR and CDR2 is FQNEAQ (reference sequence). There are 15 residues in the CDR3. V lost 3 bases to trimming and J lost 3 bases; unmatched junction nucleotides: 4.

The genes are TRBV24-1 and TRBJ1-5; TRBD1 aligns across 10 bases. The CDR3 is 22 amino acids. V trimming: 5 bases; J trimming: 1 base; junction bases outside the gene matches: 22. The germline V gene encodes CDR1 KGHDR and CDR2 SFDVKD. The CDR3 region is CATSGVTPGTGAPPESNQPQHF. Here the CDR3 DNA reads TGTGCCACCAGTGGGGTGACCCCGGGGACAGGGGCCCCCCCAGAGAGCAATCAGCCCCAGCATTTT.